The 10 T cell receptor beta chains reported below all come from one sample, sequenced in a study of blood T cell repertoires in COVID-19. The method was immunoSEQ multiplex PCR; TCRdb's version includes in-frame clones alone and lacks a portion of them. Of 150,000 to 200,000 clones in the sample, around 85% were seen once. The sequenced sample consisted of peripheral blood. These receptors originate from a human donor with active or convalescent COVID-19. The donor label of this sample is uncertain.

This chain uses TRBV30 with TRBJ2-2, with D perhaps TRBD1 (6 bases). The CDR3 extends over 12 amino acids. Trimming cost V 6 bases and J 6 bases, with 11 bases left between them. Germline V CDR1 and CDR2: GTSNPN, SVGIG (reference sequence). DNA for the CDR3: TGTGCCTGTCCCCCAGGGGCCGGGGAGCTGTTTTTT. Encoded protein: CACPPGAGELFF.

This sequence joins TRBV12-3 or TRBV12-4 and TRBJ2-5, with D unresolved. The CDR3 extends over 11 amino acids. The V and J ends lost 7 bases and 2 bases respectively, with 5 bases between them. The CDR3 loop reads CASTLQETQYF. The CDR3 DNA sequence: TGTGCCAGCACCCTACAAGAGACCCAGTACTTC.

The chain couples TRBV2 to TRBJ2-7; 7 bases map to TRBD1. Germline CDR1 is SNHLY and CDR2 is FYNNEI. With 5 bases clipped from V and 2 bases from J, the junction kept 9 bases outside the gene matches. The CDR3 is made up of 15 amino acids. The CDR3, as DNA: TGTGCCAGCAGTCCCCGGGACAGCTCTGCCTACGAGCAGTACTTC. This sequence encodes CASSPRDSSAYEQYF.

As DNA, the CDR3 is TGTGCCATCGGGACAGGCCACTCTGGGGCCAACGTCCTGACTTTC. It specifies CAIGTGHSGANVLTF. V usage is TRBV10-3 and J usage is TRBJ2-6; TRBD1 aligns across 8 bases. The CDR3 covers 15 residues. V shed 8 bases and J 0 bases; nucleotides not matched to a gene: 3. CDR1 and CDR2 (germline): ENHRY, SYGVKD.

The J gene is TRBJ2-7, the V gene TRBV4-2, with 10 bases identical to TRBD2. The germline CDR1 and CDR2 sequences are LGHNA and YNFKEQ. Trimming removed 0 bases from V and 0 bases from J; junction bases left unmatched: 11. The CDR3 has 19 residues. In nucleotides, the CDR3 is TGTGCCAGCAGCCAAGATGGACGGAAAGGACTAGCGGACTCCTACGAGCAGTACTTC. It yields the protein CASSQDGRKGLADSYEQYF.

The chain employs TRBV7-3 and TRBJ2-3; 9 bases line up with TRBD2. The CDR3 has 16 amino acids. Losses at the gene ends were 5 bases for V and 6 bases for J; bases not matched to a gene: 12. Germline CDR1 reads SGHTA; CDR2 reads FQGTGA. The CDR3 coding sequence is TGTGCCAGCAGCCCTTCCGGGACTAGCACCCCGGATACGCAGTATTTT. Translated, it gives CASSPSGTSTPDTQYF.

J is TRBJ2-7 and V is TRBV5-1; tentative D call: TRBD2 (6 bases). The CDR3 is made up of 16 amino acids. The V end lost 0 bases, the J end lost 0 bases, and 13 bases lay between the germline ends. Germline CDR1 reads SGHRS; CDR2 reads YFSETQ. In DNA, the CDR3 is TGCGCCAGCAGCTTGGCTGCGGGTAGCGGCTCCTACGAGCAGTACTTC. This translates into CASSLAAGSGSYEQYF. Full variable domain (missing parts from reference TRBV5-1 and TRBJ2-7): KAGVTQTPRYLIKTRGQQVTLSCSPISGHRSVSWYQQTPGQGLQFLFEYFSETQRNKGNFPGRFSGRQFSNSRSEMNVSTLELGDSALYLCASSLAAGSGSYEQYFGPGTRLTVT.

This chain connects TRBV11-3 to TRBJ2-3, with a tentative D call TRBD2 (5 bases). Germline loops: CDR1 SGHNT, CDR2 YENEEA. CDR3 length: 15 residues. V was shortened by 1 base and J by 1 base, with 9 bases between the two germline ends. In DNA form, the CDR3 reads TGTGCCAGCAGCTTAGGAGGGTCCGGCACAGATACGCAGTATTTT. This codes for CASSLGGSGTDTQYF.

The chain uses TRBV5-1 and TRBJ2-1; the D gene is possibly TRBD2 (5 bases). CDR1 and CDR2 (germline): SGHRS, YFSETQ. CDR3 size: 14 residues. Trimming shortened V by 0 bases and J by 10 bases, and 14 bases separated the two germline ends. The CDR3 loop is CASSLGAEGGEQFF. The CDR3 DNA sequence: TGCGCCAGCAGCTTGGGGGCTGAAGGCGGGGAGCAGTTCTTC.

This chain joins TRBV2 and TRBJ1-2, with a weak D call TRBD1 (5 bases). CDR3 length: 13 residues. Trimming removed 6 bases from V and 7 bases from J, with 15 bases in between. Germline V gene sequence: CDR1 SNHLY, CDR2 FYNNEI. CDR3 coding DNA: TGTGCCAGCAGAGACACAGGACCGCGTGGCTACACCTTC. Its translation is CASRDTGPRGYTF.